This record covers a single T cell receptor (beta chain). Its antigen is unidentified. The primer mix had 60 Vbeta and 13 Jbeta primers. Authors' processing steps: In a later analysis, 80 million to 100 million unique TCR beta chains included roughly 11 million shared by two or more donors. The protocol was immunoSEQ multiplex PCR, while the TCRdb copy is restricted to in-frame clones and leaves out a portion. V, J and clone size were drawn from that table, and D and trimming were deduced from the DNA. Of 100,000 to 140,000 clones in the sample, roughly 72% were seen once. The sample originates from a study of cytomegalovirus exposure and HLA in healthy donors. Study-wide background: Researchers found that more than 70% of fewer than 450 genotyped donors fell within the Caucasian-associated ancestry cluster. Study findings and constraints: Being productive about 87% or about 30% of the time was typical of most TCR beta V segments in an earlier analysis.

CDR1 and CDR2 from the germline V gene are GTSNPN and SVGIG (reference sequence). Trimming removed 3 bases from V and 7 bases from J, with 21 bases in between. The CDR3 sequence is 15 residues long. The chain links TRBV30 to TRBJ1-1; D is perhaps TRBD1 (5 bases). The TCR originated in a man aged 25 to 40 in good health and CMV-seronegative. Sequenced input: PBMCs. The CDR3 coding sequence is TGTGCCTGGAGCCCAGGCCGGATCATTCAGGGTGAAGCTTTCTTT. Translation gives CAWSPGRIIQGEAFF.